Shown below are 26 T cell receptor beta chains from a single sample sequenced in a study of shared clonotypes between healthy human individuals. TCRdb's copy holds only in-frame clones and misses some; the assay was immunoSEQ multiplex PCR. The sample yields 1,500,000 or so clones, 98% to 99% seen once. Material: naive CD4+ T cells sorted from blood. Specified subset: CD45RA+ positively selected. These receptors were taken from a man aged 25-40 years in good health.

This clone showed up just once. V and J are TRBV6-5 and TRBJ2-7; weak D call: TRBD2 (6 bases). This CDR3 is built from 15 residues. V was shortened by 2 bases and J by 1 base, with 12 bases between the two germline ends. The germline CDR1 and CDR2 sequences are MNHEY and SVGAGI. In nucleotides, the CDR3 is TGTGCCAGCAGTTACGGCGGGGCTACATCCTACGAGCAGTACTTC. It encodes CASSYGGATSYEQYF.

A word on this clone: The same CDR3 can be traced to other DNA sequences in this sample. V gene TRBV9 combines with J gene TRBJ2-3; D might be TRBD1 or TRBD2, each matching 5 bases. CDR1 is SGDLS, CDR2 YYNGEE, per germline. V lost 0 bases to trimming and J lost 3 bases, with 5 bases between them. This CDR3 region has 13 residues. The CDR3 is CASSVGGTDTQYF. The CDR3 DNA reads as TGTGCCAGCAGCGTAGGGGGGACAGATACGCAGTATTTT.

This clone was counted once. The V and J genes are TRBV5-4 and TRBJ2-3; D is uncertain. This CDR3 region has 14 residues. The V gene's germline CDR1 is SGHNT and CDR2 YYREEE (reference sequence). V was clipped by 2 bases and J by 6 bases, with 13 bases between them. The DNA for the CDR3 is TGTGCCAGCAGCTTCTGGGGTCTCGGGGATACGCAGTATTTT. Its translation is CASSFWGLGDTQYF.

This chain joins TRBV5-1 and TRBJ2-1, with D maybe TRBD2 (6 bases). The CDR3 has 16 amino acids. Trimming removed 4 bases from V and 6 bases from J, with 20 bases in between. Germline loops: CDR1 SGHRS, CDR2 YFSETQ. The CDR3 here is CASSPPGVPEGNEQFF. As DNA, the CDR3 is TGCGCCAGCAGCCCTCCCGGGGTACCGGAGGGCAATGAGCAGTTCTTC.

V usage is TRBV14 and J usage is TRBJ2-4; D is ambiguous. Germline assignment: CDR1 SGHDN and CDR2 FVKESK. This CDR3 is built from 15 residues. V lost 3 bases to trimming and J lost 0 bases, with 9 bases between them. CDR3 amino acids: CASSHLGKAKNIQYF. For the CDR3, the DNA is TGTGCCAGCAGCCACTTGGGGAAAGCCAAAAACATTCAGTACTTC.

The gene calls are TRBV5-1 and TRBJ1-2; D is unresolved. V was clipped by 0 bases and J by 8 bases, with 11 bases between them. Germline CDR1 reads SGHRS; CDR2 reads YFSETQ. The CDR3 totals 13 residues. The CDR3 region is CASSLDSLKGYTF. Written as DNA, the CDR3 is TGCGCCAGCAGCTTGGACTCCCTGAAAGGCTACACCTTC.

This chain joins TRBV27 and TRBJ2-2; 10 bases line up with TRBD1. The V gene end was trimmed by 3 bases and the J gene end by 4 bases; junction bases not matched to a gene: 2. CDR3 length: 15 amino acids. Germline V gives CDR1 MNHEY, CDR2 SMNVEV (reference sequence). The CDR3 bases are TGTGCCAGCAGTTTGGGGACAGGGGTCACCGGGGAGCTGTTTTTT. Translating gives CASSLGTGVTGELFF.

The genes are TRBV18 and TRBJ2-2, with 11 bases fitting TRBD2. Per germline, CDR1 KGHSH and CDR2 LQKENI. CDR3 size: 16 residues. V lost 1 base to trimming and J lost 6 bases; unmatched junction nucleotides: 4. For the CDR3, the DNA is TGTGCCAGCTCACCACGTACTAGCGGGAGCGCCGGGGAGCTGTTTTTT. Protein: CASSPRTSGSAGELFF.

CDR3 bases: TGTGCCTGGAGTGTATATCGAGGGAATGAGCAGTTCTTC. Translation: CAWSVYRGNEQFF. The V call is TRBV30, the J call TRBJ2-1, with D possibly TRBD2 on 5 matching bases. Trimming cost V 0 bases and J 7 bases, with 10 bases left between them. The CDR3 extends over 13 amino acids. Germline CDR1 and CDR2: GTSNPN and SVGIG (reference sequence).

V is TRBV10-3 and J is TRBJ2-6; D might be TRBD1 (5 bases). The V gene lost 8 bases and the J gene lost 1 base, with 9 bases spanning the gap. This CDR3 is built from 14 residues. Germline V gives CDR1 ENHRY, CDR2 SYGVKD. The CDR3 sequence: CAIWAGSGANVLTF. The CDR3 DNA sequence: TGTGCCATCTGGGCAGGGTCTGGGGCCAACGTCCTGACTTTC.

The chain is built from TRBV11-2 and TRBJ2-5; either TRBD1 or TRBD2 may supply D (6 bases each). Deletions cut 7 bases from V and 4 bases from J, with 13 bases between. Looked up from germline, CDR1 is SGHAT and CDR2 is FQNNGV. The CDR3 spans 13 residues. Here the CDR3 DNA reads TGTGCCAGCACCTTCTCGGGGGCAGAGACCCAGTACTTC. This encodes CASTFSGAETQYF.

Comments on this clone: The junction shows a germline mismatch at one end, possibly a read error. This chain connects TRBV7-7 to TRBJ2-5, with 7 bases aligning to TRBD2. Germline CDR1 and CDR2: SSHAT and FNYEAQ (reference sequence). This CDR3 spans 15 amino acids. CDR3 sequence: CASSLAPSGEETQYF. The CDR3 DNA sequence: TGTGCTAGCAGCTTAGCTCCGAGCGGGGAAGAGACCCAGTACTTC.

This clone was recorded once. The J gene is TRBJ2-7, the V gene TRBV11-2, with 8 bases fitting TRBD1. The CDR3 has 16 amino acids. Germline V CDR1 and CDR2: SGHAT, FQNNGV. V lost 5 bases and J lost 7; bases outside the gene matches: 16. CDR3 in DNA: TGTGCCAGCAGCCCGGGGACAGGCCAGCTACGATTGGAGCAGTACTTC. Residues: CASSPGTGQLRLEQYF.

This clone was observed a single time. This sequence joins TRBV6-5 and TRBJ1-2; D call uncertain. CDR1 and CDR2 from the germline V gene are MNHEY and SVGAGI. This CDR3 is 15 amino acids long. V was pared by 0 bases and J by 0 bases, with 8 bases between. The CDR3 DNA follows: TGTGCCAGCAGTTACTCGAGTACACCTAACTATGGCTACACCTTC. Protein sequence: CASSYSSTPNYGYTF.

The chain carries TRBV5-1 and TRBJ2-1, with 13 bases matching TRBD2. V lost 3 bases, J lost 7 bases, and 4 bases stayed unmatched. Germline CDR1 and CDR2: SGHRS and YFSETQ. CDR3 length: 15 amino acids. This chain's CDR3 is CASSSEGLAGNEQFF. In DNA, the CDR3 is TGCGCCAGCAGCTCTGAGGGACTAGCGGGAAATGAGCAGTTCTTC.

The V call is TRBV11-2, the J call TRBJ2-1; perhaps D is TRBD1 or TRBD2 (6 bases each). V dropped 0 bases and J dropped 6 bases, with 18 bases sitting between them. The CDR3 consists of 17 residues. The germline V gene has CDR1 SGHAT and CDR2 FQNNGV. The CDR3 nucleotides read TGTGCCAGCAGCTTAGAACCCCGGGGGCGATCTGGCAATGAGCAGTTCTTC. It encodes CASSLEPRGRSGNEQFF.

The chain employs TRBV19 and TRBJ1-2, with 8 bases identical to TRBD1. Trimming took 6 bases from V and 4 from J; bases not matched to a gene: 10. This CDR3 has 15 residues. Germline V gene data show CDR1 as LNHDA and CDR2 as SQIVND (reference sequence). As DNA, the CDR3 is TGTGCCAGTAGACCCTTGGACAGGGTCGGCTATGGCTACACCTTC. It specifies CASRPLDRVGYGYTF.

The CDR3 reads CASSQDALTDTQYF. DNA for the CDR3: TGCGCCAGCAGCCAAGACGCCCTCACAGATACGCAGTATTTT. The J gene is TRBJ2-3, the V gene TRBV4-3; the D is unclear. Trimming stripped 0 bases from V and 2 bases from J, with 6 bases between. Germline-derived CDR1 and CDR2 are LGHNA and YSLEER. The CDR3 consists of 14 residues.

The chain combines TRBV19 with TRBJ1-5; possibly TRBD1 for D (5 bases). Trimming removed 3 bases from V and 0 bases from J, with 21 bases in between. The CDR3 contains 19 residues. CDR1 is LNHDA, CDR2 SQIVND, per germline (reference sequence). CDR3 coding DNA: TGTGCCAGTAGTATTCTTGGACCGGGAAGGGGAAATAGCAATCAGCCCCAGCATTTT. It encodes CASSILGPGRGNSNQPQHF.

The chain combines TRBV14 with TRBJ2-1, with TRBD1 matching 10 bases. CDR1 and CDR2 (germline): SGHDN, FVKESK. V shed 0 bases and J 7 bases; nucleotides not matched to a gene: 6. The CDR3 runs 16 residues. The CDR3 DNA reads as TGTGCCAGCAGCCAAGAGGGGACAGGGGATCGGAATGAGCAGTTCTTC. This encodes CASSQEGTGDRNEQFF.

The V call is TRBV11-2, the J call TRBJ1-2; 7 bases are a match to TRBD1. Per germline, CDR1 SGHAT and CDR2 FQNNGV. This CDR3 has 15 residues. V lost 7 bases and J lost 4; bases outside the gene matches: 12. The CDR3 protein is CASTQGGQRVYGYTF. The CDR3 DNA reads TGTGCCAGCACCCAAGGGGGACAGCGAGTCTATGGCTACACCTTC.

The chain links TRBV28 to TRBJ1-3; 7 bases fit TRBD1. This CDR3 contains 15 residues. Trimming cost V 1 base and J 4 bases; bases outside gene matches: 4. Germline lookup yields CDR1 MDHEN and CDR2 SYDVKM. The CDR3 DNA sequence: TGTGCCAGCAGTTTATACAGGGGTATGGGAAACACCATATATTTT. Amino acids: CASSLYRGMGNTIYF.

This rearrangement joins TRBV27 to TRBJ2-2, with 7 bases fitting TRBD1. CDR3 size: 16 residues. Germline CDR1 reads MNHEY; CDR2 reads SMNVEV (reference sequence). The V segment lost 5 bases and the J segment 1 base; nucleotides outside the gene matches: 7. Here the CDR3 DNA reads TGTGCCAGCAGTACCTCCGGGACAGAGAACACCGGGGAGCTGTTTTTT. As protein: CASSTSGTENTGELFF.

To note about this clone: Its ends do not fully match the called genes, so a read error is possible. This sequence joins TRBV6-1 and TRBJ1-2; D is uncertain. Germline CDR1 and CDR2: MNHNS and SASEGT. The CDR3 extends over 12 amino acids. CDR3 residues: CASREDLGGYTF. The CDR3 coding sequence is TGTGCCAGCAGGGAAGACCTGGGGGGCTACACCTTC.

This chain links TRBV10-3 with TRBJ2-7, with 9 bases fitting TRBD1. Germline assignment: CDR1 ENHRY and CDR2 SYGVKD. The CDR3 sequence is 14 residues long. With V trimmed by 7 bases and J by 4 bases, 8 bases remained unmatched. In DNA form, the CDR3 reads TGTGCCATCATGACCGACAGGGGGGGGTACGAGCAGTACTTC. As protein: CAIMTDRGGYEQYF.

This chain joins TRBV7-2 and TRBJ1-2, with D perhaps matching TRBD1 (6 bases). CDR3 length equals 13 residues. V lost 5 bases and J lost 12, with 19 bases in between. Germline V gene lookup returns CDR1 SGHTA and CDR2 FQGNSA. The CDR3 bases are TGTGCCAGCAGCCAAGTAGGGGGGGCGGAGGACACCTTC. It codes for CASSQVGGAEDTF.